This TCR beta chain was observed in a study of CXCR3-negative and CXCR3-positive naive CD8 T cells (dated 2019 in TCRdb). With regard to the full study: Some 130 million TRB reads were obtained in total, roughly 1.5 +/- 0.3 million reads per library. The diversity and physicochemical repertoire analyses included under 12 donors pooled from two independent experiments. For the TRBV-TRBJ cluster analysis, the naive subsets came from about 5 donors, while the memory cells came from 3 donors.

These reads were obtained on a NextSeq 550. The Human TCR Profiling Kit (MiLaboratory) was used to make UMI-labeled 5' RACE TRB cDNA libraries. cDNA synthesis used the entire amount of extracted RNA, and PCR amplification then used the entire amount of cDNA produced. The libraries were made side by side, with each library going through the same number of PCR cycles. From the authors' description of their analysis: About 53,000 +/- 9,400 unique UMI-labeled TRB cDNA molecules per library were extracted with MIGEC and MiXCR, with at least two reads per UMI required. An average of around 40,000 +/- 10,000 functional in-frame TRB CDR3 nucleotide clonotypes without stop codons was found per library. After downsampling to 5000 UMI-labeled TRB molecules per sample, diversity metrics, including normalized Shannon-Wiener and Chao1, were computed in VDJtools. VDJtools was used to calculate clonotype-size-weighted physicochemical properties of the central five CDR3 residues, namely interaction energy, strength, volume and Kidera factor 4. TCRdb reprocessed the reads, reporting each CDR3 protein sequence once and no DNA. The V and J calls were determined by TCRdb, not by the authors. The table of this sample itemizes about 150,000 distinct CDR3 sequences. Of the sample, just under 0.5% falls within the top ten clones.

Taken from the germline V gene, the CDR1 and CDR2 loops are SQVTM and ANQGSEA. Including cysteine and phenylalanine, the CDR3 has 13 amino acids. The record lacks a DNA sequence. About this clonotype itself: Its antigen is unknown.

Each CD8+ T cell subset was flow-sorted in triplicate, and some 300,000 cells per subset were placed directly into RLT lysis buffer. To keep memory contaminants out, a stringent definition of naive CD8+ T cells was applied: CD45RO-CCR7+CD27+CD95-. Standard density gradient centrifugation was used to isolate peripheral blood mononuclear cells from buffy coats. A FACSAria III was used to flow-sort naive CD8+ T cells into CXCR3-negative and CXCR3-positive populations. An RNeasy Mini Kit was used to extract total RNA from the sorted cells. On the study overall, not on this receptor specifically: Because surface CD5, which has been linked to self-reactivity in mice, was comparable between naive subsets, TCR interaction strength was also inferred from TRB CDR3 physicochemical properties. TRB CDR3s from CXCR3-positive naive cells showed higher hydrophobicity (lower Kidera factor 4), lower energy, and higher strength and volume indices than CXCR3-negative naive cells. Freshly isolated PBMCs were used for most assays because CXCR3 expression partially decreased after cryopreservation. TRBV-TRBJ usage was similar between naive CXCR3-negative and CXCR3-positive cells from the same donor, while memory cells showed distinct patterns. Both naive subsets had comparably high repertoire diversity, while memory CD8+ T cells had much lower repertoire diversity.

The receptor's source is a human donor in good health. Some clones in this sample may be carry-over from other donors' samples. Rearrangement joined TRBV29-1 to TRBJ2-3. Source material: naive CXCR3+ CD8+ T cells from blood. The sample's cell subset or site label, decoded: CD45RO-CCR7+CD27+CD95- naive CD8+ T cells expressing CXCR3 (TNR3+). This receptor carries the CDR3 CSVAAGYRDTQYF.